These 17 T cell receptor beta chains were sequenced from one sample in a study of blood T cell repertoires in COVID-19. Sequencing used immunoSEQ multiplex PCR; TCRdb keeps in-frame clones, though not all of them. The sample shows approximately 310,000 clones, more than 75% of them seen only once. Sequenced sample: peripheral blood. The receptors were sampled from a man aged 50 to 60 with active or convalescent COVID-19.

CDR3 sequence: CASSWGQTDTQYF. As DNA, the CDR3 is TGTGCCAGCAGCTGGGGACAGACAGATACGCAGTATTTT. V and J are TRBV5-6 and TRBJ2-3; TRBD1 agrees at 7 bases. The CDR3 has 13 residues. The V gene end was trimmed by 3 bases and the J gene end by 3 bases; junction bases not matched to a gene: 1. From germline, CDR1 is SGHDT and CDR2 YYEEEE.

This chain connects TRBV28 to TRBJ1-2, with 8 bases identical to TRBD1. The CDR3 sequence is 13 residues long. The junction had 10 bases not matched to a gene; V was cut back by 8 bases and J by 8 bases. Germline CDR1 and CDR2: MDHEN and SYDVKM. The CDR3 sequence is CASLRDRLSGYTF. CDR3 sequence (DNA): TGTGCCAGCCTGCGGGACAGGTTAAGCGGCTACACCTTC.

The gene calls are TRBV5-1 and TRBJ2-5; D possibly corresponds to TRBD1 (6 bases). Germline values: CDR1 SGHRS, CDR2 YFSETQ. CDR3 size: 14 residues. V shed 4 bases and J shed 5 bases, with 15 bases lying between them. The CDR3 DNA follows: TGCGCCAGCAGCCTACAACAGGGAAGGGAGACCCAGTACTTC. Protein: CASSLQQGRETQYF.

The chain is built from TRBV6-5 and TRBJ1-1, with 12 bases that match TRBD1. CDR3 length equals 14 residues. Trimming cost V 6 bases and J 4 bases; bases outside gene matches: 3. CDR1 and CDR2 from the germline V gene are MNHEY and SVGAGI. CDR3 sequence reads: CASRMGQGATEAFF. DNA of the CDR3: TGTGCCAGCAGGATGGGACAGGGGGCCACTGAAGCTTTCTTT.

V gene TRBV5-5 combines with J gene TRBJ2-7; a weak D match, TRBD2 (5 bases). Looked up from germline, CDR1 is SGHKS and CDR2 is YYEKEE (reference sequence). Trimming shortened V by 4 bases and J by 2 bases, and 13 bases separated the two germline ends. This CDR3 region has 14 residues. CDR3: CASSTVGEPYEQYF. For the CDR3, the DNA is TGTGCCAGCAGCACGGTGGGAGAACCCTACGAGCAGTACTTC.

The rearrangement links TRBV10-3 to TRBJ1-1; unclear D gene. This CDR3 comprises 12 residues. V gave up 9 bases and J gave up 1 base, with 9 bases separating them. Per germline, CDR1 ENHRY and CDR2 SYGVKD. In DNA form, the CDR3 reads TGTGCCATTGGGAGGCAGAACACTGAAGCTTTCTTT. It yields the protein CAIGRQNTEAFF.

CDR3 coding DNA: TGTGCCAGCAGCCCAAGCGGGGTAGCGGGAGGCCGAGGGCCCGGGGAGCTGTTTTTT. This codes for CASSPSGVAGGRGPGELFF. The chain employs TRBV3-1 (or the pseudogene TRBV3-2) and TRBJ2-2; 10 bases line up with TRBD2. CDR3 length equals 19 residues. CDR1 and CDR2 (germline): LGHDT, YNNKEL (reference sequence). V trimming: 4 bases; J trimming: 6 bases; junction bases outside the gene matches: 17.

The CDR3: CASITGGEAFF. DNA for the CDR3: TGTGCCAGCATCACAGGGGGCGAGGCTTTCTTT. The chain has TRBV12-3 or TRBV12-4 and TRBJ1-1; 9 positions match TRBD1. The CDR3 loop spans 11 amino acids. J lost 11 bases, V lost 7 bases, and 5 bases had no gene match.

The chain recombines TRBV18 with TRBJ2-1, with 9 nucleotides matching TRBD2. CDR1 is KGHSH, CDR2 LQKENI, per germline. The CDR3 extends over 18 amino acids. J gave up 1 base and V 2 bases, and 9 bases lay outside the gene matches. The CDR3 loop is CASSPFMASGNSYNEQFF. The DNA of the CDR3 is TGTGCCAGCTCACCATTTATGGCTAGCGGGAATTCCTACAATGAGCAGTTCTTC.

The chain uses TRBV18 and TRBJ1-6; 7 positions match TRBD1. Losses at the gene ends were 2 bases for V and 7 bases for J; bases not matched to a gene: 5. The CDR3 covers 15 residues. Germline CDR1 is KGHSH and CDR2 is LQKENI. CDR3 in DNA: TGTGCCAGCTCACCAGGGCGGGACAGCAATTCACCCCTCCACTTT. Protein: CASSPGRDSNSPLHF.

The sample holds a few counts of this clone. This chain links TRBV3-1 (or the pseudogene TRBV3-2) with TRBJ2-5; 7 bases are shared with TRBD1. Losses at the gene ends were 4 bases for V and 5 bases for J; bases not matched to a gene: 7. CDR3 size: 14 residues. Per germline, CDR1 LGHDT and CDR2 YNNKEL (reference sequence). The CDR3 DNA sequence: TGTGCCAGCAGCCGCCGACAGGGCGTGGAGACCCAGTACTTC. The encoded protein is CASSRRQGVETQYF.

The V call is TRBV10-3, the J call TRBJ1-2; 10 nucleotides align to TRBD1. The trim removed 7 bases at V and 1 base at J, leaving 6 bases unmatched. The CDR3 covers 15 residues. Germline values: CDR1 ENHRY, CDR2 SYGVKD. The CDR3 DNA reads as TGTGCCATCACCTCGGGACAGGGGAATAACTATGGCTACACCTTC. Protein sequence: CAITSGQGNNYGYTF.

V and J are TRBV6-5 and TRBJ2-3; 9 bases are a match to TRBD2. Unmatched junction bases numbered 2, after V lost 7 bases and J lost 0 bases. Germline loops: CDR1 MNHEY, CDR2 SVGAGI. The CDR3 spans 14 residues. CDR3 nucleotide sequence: TGTGCCAGCAAGGCGGGGGGGAGCACAGATACGCAGTATTTT. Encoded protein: CASKAGGSTDTQYF.

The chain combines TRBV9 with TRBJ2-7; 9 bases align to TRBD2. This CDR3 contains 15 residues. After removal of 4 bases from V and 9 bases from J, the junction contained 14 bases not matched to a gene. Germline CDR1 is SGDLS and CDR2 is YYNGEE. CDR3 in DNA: TGTGCCAGCAGCCCCCCCGGGCTAGCGGGAAGATCGCAGTACTTC. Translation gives CASSPPGLAGRSQYF.

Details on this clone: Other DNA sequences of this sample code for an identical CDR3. The CDR3 sequence: CASSSPGYGYTF. For the CDR3, the DNA is TGTGCCAGCAGCTCCCCAGGGTATGGCTACACCTTC. The chain employs TRBV7-3 and TRBJ1-2, with D possibly TRBD1 on 5 matching bases. Germline V gene data show CDR1 as SGHTA and CDR2 as FQGTGA. Trimming removed 4 bases at V and 5 bases at J, with 8 bases between. This CDR3 spans 12 amino acids. The full variable domain, in which reference TRBV7-3 and TRBJ1-2 provide the parts outside the CDR3, is GAGVSQTPSNKVTEKGKYVELRCDPISGHTALYWYRQSLGQGPEFLIYFQGTGAADDSGLPNDRFFAVRPEGSVSTLKIQRTERGDSAVYLCASSSPGYGYTFGSGTRLTVV.

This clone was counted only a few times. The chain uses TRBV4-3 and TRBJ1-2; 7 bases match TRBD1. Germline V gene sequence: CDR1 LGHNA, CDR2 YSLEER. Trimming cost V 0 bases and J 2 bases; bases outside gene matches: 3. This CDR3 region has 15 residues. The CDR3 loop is CASSQERGQNYGYTF. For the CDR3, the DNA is TGCGCCAGCAGCCAAGAGAGGGGGCAAAACTATGGCTACACCTTC.

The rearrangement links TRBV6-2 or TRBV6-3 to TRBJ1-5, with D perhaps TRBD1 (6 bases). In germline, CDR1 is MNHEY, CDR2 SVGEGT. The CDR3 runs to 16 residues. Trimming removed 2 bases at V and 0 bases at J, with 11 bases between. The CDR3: CASSYRTGNSNQPQHF. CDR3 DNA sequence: TGTGCCAGCAGTTACCGTACAGGGAATAGCAATCAGCCCCAGCATTTT.